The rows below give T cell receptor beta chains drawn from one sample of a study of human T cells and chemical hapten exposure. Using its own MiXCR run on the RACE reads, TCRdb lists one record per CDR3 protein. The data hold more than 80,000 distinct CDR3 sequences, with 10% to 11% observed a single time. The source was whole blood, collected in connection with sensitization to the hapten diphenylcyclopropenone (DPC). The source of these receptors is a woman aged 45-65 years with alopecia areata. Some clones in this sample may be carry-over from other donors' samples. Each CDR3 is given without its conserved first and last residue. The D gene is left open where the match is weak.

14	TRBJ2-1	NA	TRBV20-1	SAREHGQLAGNEQF
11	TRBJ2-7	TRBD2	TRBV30	AWSVLRGGEQY
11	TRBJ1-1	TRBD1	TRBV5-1	ASSLPGGIEAF
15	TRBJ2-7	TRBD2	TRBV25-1	ASSETGLAGGLDEQY
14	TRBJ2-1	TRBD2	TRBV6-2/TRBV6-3	ASSYSWTSGDNEQF
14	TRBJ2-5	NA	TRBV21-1	ASTRAGQDDQETQY
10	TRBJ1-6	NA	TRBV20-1	SAGRYNSPLH
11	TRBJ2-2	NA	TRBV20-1	SAIHPRTGELF
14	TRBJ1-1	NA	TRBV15	ATSRGPGRLNTEAF
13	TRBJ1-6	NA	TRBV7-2	ASSLTVSYNSPLH
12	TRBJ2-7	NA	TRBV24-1	ATSDGPASYEQY
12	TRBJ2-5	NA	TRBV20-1	SARGGGGEETQY
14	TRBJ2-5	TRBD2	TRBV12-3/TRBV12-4	ASSLGASGRIGTQY
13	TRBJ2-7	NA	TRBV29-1	SVGGVSPRAAQQY
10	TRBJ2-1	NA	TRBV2	ASSGQYNEQF
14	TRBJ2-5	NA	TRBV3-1	ASSQDPTDLRETQY
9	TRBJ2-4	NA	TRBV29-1	SAFGGNIQY
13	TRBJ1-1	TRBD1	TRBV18	ASSHPGQGGTEAF
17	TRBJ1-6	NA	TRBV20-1	SASRRVRERSSYNSPLH
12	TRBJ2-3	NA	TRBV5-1	ASRKVDSTDTHY
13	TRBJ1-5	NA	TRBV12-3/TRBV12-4	ASRLGGGSNQPQH
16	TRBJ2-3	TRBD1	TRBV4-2	ASSQVPGGQGTTDTQY